This T cell receptor (beta chain) was identified during a study of blood T cell repertoires in COVID-19. Study summary: The United States, Italy and Spain were the sources of the acute and convalescent COVID-19 samples.

The CDR3 is 17 residues long. V lost 5 bases, J lost 7 bases, and 24 bases lay in between. CDR1 MRHNA and CDR2 SNTAGT come from the germline V gene. The table came from immunoSEQ multiplex PCR; TCRdb's copy has only in-frame clones and leaves some out. In the table there are 20,000 to 30,000 clones, just under 95% of which are singletons. Specimen: peripheral blood. The TCR sequence derives from a human donor with active COVID-19. The donor label of this sample is uncertain. The rearrangement links TRBV6-4 to TRBJ2-1; D may be TRBD2 (5 bases). The CDR3 region is CASSNSRGLLEGNEQFF. The CDR3 DNA follows: TGTGCCAGCAGTAATTCCCGCGGACTCCTTGAAGGGAATGAGCAGTTCTTC.